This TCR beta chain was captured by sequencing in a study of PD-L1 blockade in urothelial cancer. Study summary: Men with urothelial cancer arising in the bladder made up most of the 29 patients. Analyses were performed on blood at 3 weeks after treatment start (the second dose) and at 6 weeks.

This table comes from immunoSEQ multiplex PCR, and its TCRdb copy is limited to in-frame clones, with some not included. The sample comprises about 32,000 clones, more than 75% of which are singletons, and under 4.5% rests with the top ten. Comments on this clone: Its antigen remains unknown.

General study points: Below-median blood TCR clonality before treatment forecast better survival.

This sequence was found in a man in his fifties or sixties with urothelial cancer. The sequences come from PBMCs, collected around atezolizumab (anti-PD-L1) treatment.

The CDR3 DNA is TGTGCCAGCAGCTTTAGGTCTGGGACAGGGGGCGACCCGGATTCACCCCTCCACTTT. Protein product: CASSFRSGTGGDPDSPLHF. The chain uses TRBV11-3 and TRBJ1-6, with TRBD1 matching over 12 bases. Germline-derived CDR1 and CDR2 are SGHNT and YENEEA. The CDR3 loop spans 19 amino acids. With V trimmed by 3 bases and J by 8 bases, 14 bases remained unmatched.